This T cell receptor (beta chain) derives from a study of blood T cell repertoires in COVID-19. This clone has a single count. V shed 3 bases and J 8 bases; nucleotides not matched to a gene: 6. CDR3 size: 13 residues. CDR1 is MDHEN, CDR2 SYDVKM, per germline. Measured with immunoSEQ multiplex PCR; TCRdb has only the in-frame clones, and not every one. The table has a few hundred thousand clones, roughly 89% seen once. The chain uses TRBV28 and TRBJ1-2; TRBD1 agrees at 7 bases. The TCR was taken from a woman in her forties or fifties who had recovered from COVID-19. Sequences were obtained from PBMCs or T cells enriched from blood (not recorded which). The DNA of the CDR3 is TGTGCCAGCAGTTTCAACAGGGGTAGCGGCTACACCTTC. It translates to CASSFNRGSGYTF.